This is a list of T cell receptor beta chains from one sample in a study of CD8 T cells in ankylosing spondylitis. TCRdb redid the calling of the 5' RACE reads with MiXCR, one entry per CDR3 protein. The sample has about 36,000 distinct CDR3 sequences, under 15% seen once. The sequenced sample was synovial fluid, either unsorted or a sorted T cell fraction (not recorded which). The receptors derive from a male donor with ankylosing spondylitis. Both conserved end residues are part of each CDR3. A D gene is named only where the DNA matches it firmly. Clone size, where shown, is once, few, many, or a class for clones that have expanded.

d_gene,v_gene,abundance,j_gene,CDR3nt,CDR3aa
-,TRBV4-3,many,TRBJ2-7,TGCGCCAGCAGCCAAGAAAGGGACGCTGGGACCTACGAGCAGTACTTC,CASSQERDAGTYEQYF
TRBD2,TRBV18,-,TRBJ2-7,TGTGCCAGCTCGCTAACGACTAGCGGGGACCTCTACGAGCAGTACTTC,CASSLTTSGDLYEQYF
-,TRBV4-2,few,TRBJ1-3,TGTGCCAGCAGCCACTGGAGCGGCAGCTCTGGAAACACCATATATTTT,CASSHWSGSSGNTIYF
TRBD1,TRBV19,few,TRBJ1-5,TGTGCCAGTAGTCCGTGGGACAGTAGCAATCAGCCCCAGCATTTT,CASSPWDSSNQPQHF
TRBD2,TRBV9,-,TRBJ2-1,TGTGCCAGCAGCGCCGCCGGGACTAGCTCCTACAATGAGCAGTTCTTC,CASSAAGTSSYNEQFF
-,TRBV12-3/TRBV12-4,many,TRBJ2-1,TGTGCCAGCAGTCCCAACTACAATGAGCAGTTCTTC,CASSPNYNEQFF
-,TRBV20-1,-,TRBJ2-7,TGCAGTGCTAGATCAGGGTCCTACGAGCAGTACTTC,CSARSGSYEQYF
-,TRBV20-1,-,TRBJ2-1,TGCAGTGCTAGACGGGCCAGGATCAATGAGCAGTTCTTC,CSARRARINEQFF
-,TRBV5-4,many,TRBJ2-1,TGTGCCAGCAGCTCGGGCCGAGTGAATGAGCAGTTCTTC,CASSSGRVNEQFF
TRBD1,TRBV2,-,TRBJ2-7,TGTGCCAGCACGGAGACAGGGGTATCCGAGCAGTACTTC,CASTETGVSEQYF
-,TRBV20-1,-,TRBJ2-1,TGCAGTGCTAGACATACCCAGCGGAATGAGCAGTTCTTC,CSARHTQRNEQFF
TRBD2,TRBV20-1,many,TRBJ2-2,TGCAGTGCTAGGGTCCGCGGGAGGGCCGATAACACCGGGGAGCTGTTTTTT,CSARVRGRADNTGELFF
-,TRBV7-2,-,TRBJ1-6,TGTGCCAGCAGCTTAGCTGGTCTGGGGGATTCACCCCTCCACTTT,CASSLAGLGDSPLHF
TRBD2,TRBV6-1,few,TRBJ2-1,TGTGCCAGCCGGACTAGCGGGGAAAGCTCCTACAATGAGCAGTTCTTC,CASRTSGESSYNEQFF
-,TRBV7-8,many,TRBJ2-7,TGTGCCAGCAGCCTTAGACCCTCAGTCTACGAGCAGTACTTC,CASSLRPSVYEQYF
TRBD1,TRBV12-3/TRBV12-4,few,TRBJ1-1,TGTGCCAGCAGTACTTGGGACAGGCGGAACACTGAAGCTTTCTTT,CASSTWDRRNTEAFF
TRBD2,TRBV5-1,few,TRBJ2-1,TGCGCCAGCAGCTTGGATCGGGGACTAGCGGGAGACAGTGAGCAGTTCTTC,CASSLDRGLAGDSEQFF
-,TRBV6-1,many,TRBJ2-7,TGTGCCAGCAGTGAAGTCGCGTACTCTAGCTCCTACGAGCAGTACTTC,CASSEVAYSSSYEQYF
-,TRBV20-1,-,TRBJ2-2,TGCAGTGCCCGAGACCAGCCTCCCGGGGAGCTGTTTTTT,CSARDQPPGELFF
-,TRBV9,-,TRBJ2-1,TGTGCCAGCAGCGTGGGAGTAGAGCAGTTCTTC,CASSVGVEQFF
-,TRBV2,-,TRBJ2-7,TGTGCCAGCAGTGAAGGGTCGTATGGAGGGTACGAGCAGTACTTC,CASSEGSYGGYEQYF
-,TRBV5-6,few,TRBJ2-3,TGTGCCAGCAGCTTATTACCGGGCCCTAGCACAGATACGCAGTATTTT,CASSLLPGPSTDTQYF
-,TRBV9,few,TRBJ2-1,TGTGCCAGCAGCCCCCCAGAAGGGTACAATGAGCAGTTCTTC,CASSPPEGYNEQFF
-,TRBV21-1,-,TRBJ1-2,TGTGCCAGCAGCAAAGCCCCAGGGGGGGGCTACACCTTC,CASSKAPGGGYTF
TRBD2,TRBV6-1,few,TRBJ2-3,TGTGCCAGCAGTCTTCTAGCGGGGGGCACAGATACGCAGTATTTT,CASSLLAGGTDTQYF
-,TRBV4-3,many,TRBJ1-1,TGCGCCAGCAGGGGACCGGGGAACACTGAAGCTTTCTTT,CASRGPGNTEAFF
TRBD1,TRBV13,-,TRBJ2-7,TGTGCCAGCCGTCGACAGGGTAACAGCTACGAGCAGTACTTC,CASRRQGNSYEQYF
TRBD2,TRBV6-1,many,TRBJ2-3,TGTGCCAGCAGTGTGGCTAGCGGGGGAGGAGATACGCAGTATTTT,CASSVASGGGDTQYF
-,TRBV19,many,TRBJ2-2,TGTGCCAGTACTTTCACGGCGGGGAACACCGGGGAGCTGTTTTTT,CASTFTAGNTGELFF
-,TRBV2,many,TRBJ1-1,TGTGCCAGCAGTGAATTGAGAGATACTGAAGCTTTCTTT,CASSELRDTEAFF
-,TRBV15,-,TRBJ2-1,TGTGCCACCTCGAGCGGCCGAGCCTACAATGAGCAGTTCTTC,CATSSGRAYNEQFF
-,TRBV7-9,many,TRBJ1-1,TGTGCAAGCGATCCCGGTGCGGGCACTGAAGCTTTCTTT,CASDPGAGTEAFF
TRBD1,TRBV6-2/TRBV6-3,many,TRBJ1-1,TGTGCCAGCAGTCCAATTCTAATACAGGGGACAGAAGGGACTGAAGCTTTCTTT,CASSPILIQGTEGTEAFF
TRBD1,TRBV18,-,TRBJ2-7,TGTGCCAGCTCACCACTTATCTATTATAGGGGGCACCTTCCGCAGTACTTC,CASSPLIYYRGHLPQYF
-,TRBV19,-,TRBJ2-3,TGTGCCAGTAGGGCCGGGACCCTAGCAACAGATACGCAGTATTTT,CASRAGTLATDTQYF
-,TRBV24-1,few,TRBJ2-3,TGTGCCACCAGTGTCGCCAGCACAGATACGCAGTATTTT,CATSVASTDTQYF
-,TRBV5-6,-,TRBJ1-1,TGTGCCAGCAGTCGATTCGGGGAGAACACTGAAGCTTTCTTT,CASSRFGENTEAFF
-,TRBV29-1,few,TRBJ2-1,TGCAGCGTTGAATCCCTGGACAGCCAGACCTACAATGAGCAGTTCTTC,CSVESLDSQTYNEQFF
-,TRBV5-5,few,TRBJ1-6,TGTGCCAGCAGCTTCCGGGACATCGCGTATAATTCACCCCTCCACTTT,CASSFRDIAYNSPLHF
TRBD2,TRBV6-2/TRBV6-3,few,TRBJ2-3,TGTGCCAGCAATACAGGGACGGGGGGGCTTTCCCCTCTTTCCGATTTGTTGTCGCAGTATTTT,CASNTGTGGLSPLSDLLSQYF
TRBD2,TRBV12-3/TRBV12-4,few,TRBJ2-7,TGTGCCAGCAGTTTCTCTACAGCGGGTAGCGGGAGCGAGCAGTACTTC,CASSFSTAGSGSEQYF